This TCR beta chain was obtained from a study of T cells in tumors after PD-1 blockade. Overall study: Patients had no prior checkpoint blockade, systemic immunosuppressants, or anti-cancer therapy within 4 weeks. Either cemiplimab 350 mg every 2 weeks or pembrolizumab 200 mg every 3 weeks was given.

Clones were read by immunoSEQ multiplex PCR, and TCRdb kept only the in-frame ones, dropping some. The sample holds about 47,000 clones; more than 70% are singletons and the top ten take over 15%. The material was PBMCs, obtained before anti-PD-1 treatment. The source of this sequence is a human donor with basal cell carcinoma.

The CDR3 sequence: CASISGLAFGEQFF. The CDR3 bases are TGTGCCAGCATTTCGGGACTAGCCTTTGGTGAGCAGTTCTTC. The genes are TRBV27 and TRBJ2-1, with TRBD2 matching over 9 bases. The junction had 10 bases not matched to a gene; V was cut back by 7 bases and J by 9 bases. The CDR3 has 14 amino acids. The germline gives CDR1 MNHEY, CDR2 SMNVEV (reference sequence).